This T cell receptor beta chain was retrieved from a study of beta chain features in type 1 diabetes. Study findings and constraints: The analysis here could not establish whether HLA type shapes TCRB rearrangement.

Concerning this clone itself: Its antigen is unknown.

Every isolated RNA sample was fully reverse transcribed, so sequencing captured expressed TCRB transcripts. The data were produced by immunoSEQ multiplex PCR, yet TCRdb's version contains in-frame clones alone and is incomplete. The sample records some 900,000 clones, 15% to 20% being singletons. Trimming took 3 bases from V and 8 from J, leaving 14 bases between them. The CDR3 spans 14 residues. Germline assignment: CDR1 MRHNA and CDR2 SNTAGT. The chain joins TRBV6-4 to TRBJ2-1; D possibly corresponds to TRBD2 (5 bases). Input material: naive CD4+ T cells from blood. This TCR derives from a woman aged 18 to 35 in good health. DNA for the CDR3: TGTGCCAGCAGTGAGAGTTGGTCCGGGGATGAGCAGTTCTTC. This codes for CASSESWSGDEQFF.